The present entry profiles one TCR beta chain with its context. What it recognizes is unknown. The data stem from a study of cytomegalovirus exposure and HLA in healthy donors. Study-wide results and limits: Across HLA loci, a later analysis found differing TCR association rates, with DRB1 most and HLA-C fewest. Segments of the TCR beta V type were, in most cases, productive about 90% or about 30% of the time in an earlier analysis.

V lost 1 base and J lost 4, with 10 bases in between. The CDR3 is 13 residues long. Germline CDR1 and CDR2: GTSNPN and SVGIG (reference sequence). The primer mix had 60 Vbeta and 13 Jbeta primers. Original methodology: Later work found 65 million to 85 million unique TCR beta chains, with 9.5 million to 12 million shared. Data came from immunoSEQ multiplex PCR; TCRdb stores just in-frame clones and leaves some out. V and J calls and clone size are copied from that table; D and trimming were computed from the DNA. The sample contains 150,000 to 200,000 clones, more than 80% of which appear only once. The clonotype comes from a young woman in good health and CMV-seropositive. Sequencing was done on a sample of PBMCs. J is TRBJ1-1 and V is TRBV30; D is perhaps TRBD1 (5 bases). The CDR3 nucleotides read TGTGCCTGGAGTGCAGGGCAGCCCACTGAAGCTTTCTTT. Protein product: CAWSAGQPTEAFF.